These T cell receptor beta chains were read from a single sample in a study of shared clonotypes between healthy human individuals. Method: immunoSEQ multiplex PCR; TCRdb's copy keeps in-frame clones and lacks some. The data contain roughly 490,000 clones, 70% to 85% of them seen just once; the ten biggest clones take up roughly 12%. Source material: PBMCs. All receptors come from a woman in her forties in good health. Some clones in this sample may be carry-over from other donors' samples. The CDR3 runs from the conserved cysteine through the conserved F or W. D genes are given only for firm matches. Rows give clone size only sometimes, using once, few, many, or a class for an expanded clone.

TRBV18	NA	TRBJ2-7	NA	TGTGCCAGCTCGTATGGGTCTAACTACGAGCAGTACTTC	CASSYGSNYEQYF
TRBV6-5	NA	TRBJ2-2	TRBD1	TGTGCCAGCAGTTACCGGACAGGCTACACCGGGGAGCTGTTTTTT	CASSYRTGYTGELFF
TRBV2	NA	TRBJ2-5	NA	TGTGCCAGCAGCCTCACTTGGGGGGCGGAGACCCAGTACTTC	CASSLTWGAETQYF
TRBV21-1	NA	TRBJ2-7	NA	TGTGCCAGCAGCAAGGGACAGGGGTGGGCCTACGAGCAGTACTTC	CASSKGQGWAYEQYF
TRBV6-5	NA	TRBJ2-1	NA	TGTGCCAGCAGTTACTCGGGGCGGAACAATGAGCAGTTCTTC	CASSYSGRNNEQFF
TRBV11-1	NA	TRBJ2-5	NA	TGTGCCAGCAGCCCGAGGTTGGAGACCCAGTACTTC	CASSPRLETQYF
TRBV7-3	NA	TRBJ1-1	NA	TGTGCCAGCAGCTTCGGGGGAGAGGGTGAAGCTTTCTTT	CASSFGGEGEAFF
TRBV5-6	NA	TRBJ2-3	TRBD2	TGTGCCAGCAGCCTAGGACTAGCGGGTAGCACAGATACGCAGTATTTT	CASSLGLAGSTDTQYF
TRBV18	few	TRBJ1-2	NA	TGTGCCAGCTCACCGGCCCGTGGGGGTCTATATGGCTACACCTTC	CASSPARGGLYGYTF
TRBV7-9	NA	TRBJ2-7	NA	TGTGCCAGCAGCTTAGTTGGGGACGCTAGCTCCTACGAGCAGTACTTC	CASSLVGDASSYEQYF
TRBV10-1	NA	TRBJ2-7	TRBD1	TGCGCCAGCAGCCCTACGACAGGGGGCTTTCGAGAGCAGTACTTC	CASSPTTGGFREQYF
TRBV2	NA	TRBJ1-2	NA	TGTGCCAGCAGTGAAATGGGATATGGCTACACCTTC	CASSEMGYGYTF
TRBV5-4	NA	TRBJ2-7	NA	TGTGCCAGCAGCTTGCCGAGGGACAACGAGCAGTACTTC	CASSLPRDNEQYF
TRBV2	NA	TRBJ2-5	TRBD2	TGTGCCAGCAGTGCCATAGCGGGAGTAGCGGAGACCCAGTACTTC	CASSAIAGVAETQYF
TRBV28	NA	TRBJ2-7	TRBD2	TGTGCCAGCAGTACTAGCGGGCGCACCTACGAGCAGTACTTC	CASSTSGRTYEQYF
TRBV5-5	NA	TRBJ1-2	NA	TGTGCCAGCAGCTTGGCCCCTAACCAGGTTAACTATGGCTACACCTTC	CASSLAPNQVNYGYTF
TRBV7-3	once	TRBJ2-7	TRBD2	TGTGCCAGCAGCTTAAACGGCGGGAGCTCCTACGAGCAGTACTTC	CASSLNGGSSYEQYF
TRBV5-1	NA	TRBJ2-1	NA	TGCGCCAGCAGCCCCCGGCAGGGAGGCAACAATGAGCAGTTCTTC	CASSPRQGGNNEQFF
TRBV11-2	NA	TRBJ1-3	NA	TGTGCCAGCAGCTCCTCCGAAGTAAACACCATATATTTT	CASSSSEVNTIYF
TRBV10-3	NA	TRBJ2-3	TRBD2	TGTGCCATCAGTGAGTCCGGGGGCGGGAGGGCCACAGATACGCAGTATTTT	CAISESGGGRATDTQYF
TRBV5-6	NA	TRBJ1-2	TRBD1	TGTGCCAGCAGCTTGGGGACAGGTGGAAACTATGGCTACACCTTC	CASSLGTGGNYGYTF
TRBV7-8	NA	TRBJ2-1	TRBD2	TGTGCCAGCAGCCCCGGGACTAGCGATGAGCAGTTCTTC	CASSPGTSDEQFF
TRBV28	NA	TRBJ1-5	NA	TGTGCCAGCAGTTTAGCAGGGGTCGGTCAGCCCCAGCATTTT	CASSLAGVGQPQHF
TRBV6-5	NA	TRBJ2-7	NA	TGTGCCAGCAGTTACAGGCTGGGCTACGAGCAGTACTTC	CASSYRLGYEQYF
TRBV20-1	NA	TRBJ2-5	NA	TGCAGCGCCGGTCTCAGGGAGACCCAGTACTTC	CSAGLRETQYF
TRBV5-1	few	TRBJ1-2	NA	TGCGCCAGCAGCTTGGCCGCGGACTATGGCTACACCTTC	CASSLAADYGYTF
TRBV6-1	NA	TRBJ2-7	TRBD2	TGTGCCAGCAGTCGGGCTAGCGGCGACTACGAGCAGTACTTC	CASSRASGDYEQYF
TRBV2	NA	TRBJ2-3	TRBD2	TGTGCCAGCAATCCTACTAGCGGGACAGATACGCAGTATTTT	CASNPTSGTDTQYF
TRBV19	NA	TRBJ2-3	TRBD2	TGTGCCAGTAGTATACTAGCGGGAGTCATCGATACGCAGTATTTT	CASSILAGVIDTQYF
TRBV28	NA	TRBJ2-7	NA	TGTGCCAGCAGTGTCGTGGGGCCTTACGAGCAGTACTTC	CASSVVGPYEQYF
TRBV5-8	NA	TRBJ2-7	TRBD1	TGTGCCAGCGATATGTACAGGGGCTACGAGCAGTACTTC	CASDMYRGYEQYF
TRBV18	NA	TRBJ2-5	NA	TGTGCCAGCTCACGACCCCCGAGGGCCGGGGGCGGGGAGACCCAGTACTTC	CASSRPPRAGGGETQYF
TRBV9	NA	TRBJ2-5	NA	TGTGCCAGCAGCGTACCCGGGGAGACCCAGTACTTC	CASSVPGETQYF
TRBV5-1	NA	TRBJ2-2	NA	TGCGCCAGCAGCTTGGCACCTATCGCGACATCTACCGGGGAGCTGTTTTTT	CASSLAPIATSTGELFF
TRBV15	few	TRBJ1-1	NA	TGTGCCACCAGCAGAGCAGGAGCGAGAGGTGAAGCTTTCTTT	CATSRAGARGEAFF
TRBV30	NA	TRBJ2-3	TRBD2	TGTGCCTGGAGTCTAGCGGGAGTGGGAGATACGCAGTATTTT	CAWSLAGVGDTQYF
TRBV7-8	NA	TRBJ2-1	NA	TGTGCCAGCAGCTTAGTGGACTCCTACAATGAGCAGTTCTTC	CASSLVDSYNEQFF
TRBV25-1	NA	TRBJ1-1	TRBD1	TGTGCCAGCAGTGGGGACAGGGCGAACACTGAAGCTTTCTTT	CASSGDRANTEAFF
TRBV28	NA	TRBJ2-3	NA	TGTGCCAGCAGTCCCCCATCGTCAGGGAGAGATACGCAGTATTTT	CASSPPSSGRDTQYF
TRBV6-5	once	TRBJ2-7	TRBD1	TGTGCCAGCAGTACAGGGGGCTTCTACGAGCAGTACTTC	CASSTGGFYEQYF